These 2 T cell receptor beta chains were sequenced from one sample in a study of regulatory T cells in long-lasting Graves disease. Time point denoted: persistent/refractory GD, antithyroid drugs over 5 years with positive TRAb. PBMCs were the source of the RNA used for TCR sequencing. Both iRepertoire HTBI primers and Arm-PCR of CDR3 regions were used to build the TCR beta libraries. TCRdb called the multiplex PCR reads again in MiXCR, with one record for every CDR3 protein. The sample includes hundreds of thousands of distinct CDR3 sequences, about 18% seen only once; the top ten take 29%. Sequences were derived from peripheral blood mononuclear cells (PBMCs), sampled when the disease was refractory, from a patient treated with antithyroid drugs. The receptors originated from a female donor with Graves disease.

The chain links TRBV5-1 to TRBJ2-6; D is possibly TRBD1 (5 bases). V was shortened by 4 bases and J by 4 bases, with 15 bases between the two germline ends. This CDR3 is 16 amino acids long. CDR1 is SGHRS, CDR2 YFSETQ, per germline. In DNA, the CDR3 is TGCGCCAGCAGCCTCAGGGTTTCAGGCGGGGCCAACGTCCTGACTTTC. Translating gives CASSLRVSGGANVLTF.

This clonotype has a count of ten or more. This rearrangement joins TRBV6-1 to TRBJ1-1; 7 bases are a match to TRBD1. J gave up 2 bases and V 6 bases, and 9 bases lay outside the gene matches. Per germline, CDR1 MNHNS and CDR2 SASEGT. The CDR3 consists of 15 residues. CDR3 protein: CASSKTGKGNTEAFF. In nucleotides, the CDR3 is TGTGCCAGCAGCAAGACAGGGAAGGGTAACACTGAAGCTTTCTTT.